The T cell receptor beta chain under discussion was sequenced for a study of T cell responses to AZD1222 COVID-19 vaccine. Regarding the study as a whole: Clonal diversity was possibly underestimated; the donors were predominantly white British and more often female. Reports indicate that nearly half of spike-specific TCRs are directed at unmutated variant regions. At 160-218 and 743-854, vaccine-associated CD4 TCRs were dominant, and they spanned spike. Two AZD1222 administrations were followed by greater Spike-specific TCR breadth and depth.

This CDR3 comprises 16 residues. CDR1 is SGHTA, CDR2 FQGTGA, per germline. The trim removed 2 bases at V and 2 bases at J, leaving 4 bases unmatched. The table came from immunoSEQ multiplex PCR; TCRdb's copy has only in-frame clones and leaves some out. The table lists some 250,000 clones, 90% to 95% of them singletons. Concerning this clone itself: The antigen is not known.

The sample consisted of peripheral blood, taken 28 days after the second AZD1222 dose. The sequence derives from an adult who received the AZD1222 COVID-19 vaccine. The V and J genes are TRBV7-3 and TRBJ2-2, with 8 bases lining up with TRBD2. The chain's CDR3 is CASSLVSGGNTGELFF. As DNA, the CDR3 is TGTGCCAGCAGCTTAGTAAGCGGGGGCAACACCGGGGAGCTGTTTTTT. Looking up the rest from reference TRBV7-3 and TRBJ2-2 gives the full variable domain: GAGVSQTPSNKVTEKGKYVELRCDPISGHTALYWYRQSLGQGPEFLIYFQGTGAADDSGLPNDRFFAVRPEGSVSTLKIQRTERGDSAVYLCASSLVSGGNTGELFFGEGSRLTVL.